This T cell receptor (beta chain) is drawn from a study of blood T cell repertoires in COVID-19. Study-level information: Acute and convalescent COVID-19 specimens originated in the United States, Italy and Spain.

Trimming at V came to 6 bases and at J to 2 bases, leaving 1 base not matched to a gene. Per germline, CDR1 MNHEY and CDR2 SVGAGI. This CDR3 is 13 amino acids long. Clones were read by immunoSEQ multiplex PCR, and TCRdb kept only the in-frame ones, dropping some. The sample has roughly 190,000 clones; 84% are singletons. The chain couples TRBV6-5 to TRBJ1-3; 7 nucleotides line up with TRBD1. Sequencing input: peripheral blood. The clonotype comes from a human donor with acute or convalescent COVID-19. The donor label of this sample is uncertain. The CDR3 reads CASSRGAGNTIYF. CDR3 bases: TGTGCCAGCAGCAGGGGGGCTGGAAACACCATATATTTT.